This T cell receptor (beta chain) was observed in a study of T cell responses to AZD1222 COVID-19 vaccine. TCRdb's copy holds only in-frame clones and misses some; the assay was immunoSEQ multiplex PCR. This sample carries about 35,000 clones, more than 75% of them seen once, and the ten largest clones take approximately 11%. General study findings and limits: A mostly white British donor set with more females was recruited, and clonal diversity was possibly underestimated. Of spike-specific TCRs, nearly half reportedly target regions left unmutated in variants. Repertoires were collected only later (after the peak T cell response had occurred). With two AZD1222 doses given, Spike-specific TCR breadth and depth both rose.

Germline values: CDR1 SGHAT, CDR2 FQNNGV. V was pared by 1 base and J by 6 bases, with 12 bases between. This CDR3 comprises 15 residues. Notes on this clone: Its antigen is as yet unknown.

The V and J genes are TRBV11-2 and TRBJ1-4; a weak D match, TRBD1 (6 bases). The sequences come from peripheral blood, collected 28 days after the second AZD1222 dose. This TCR derives from an adult who received the AZD1222 COVID-19 vaccine. Here the CDR3 DNA reads TGTGCCAGCAGCTTAGGTGGGACAAGACATGAAAAACTGTTTTTT. As protein: CASSLGGTRHEKLFF. Together with reference TRBV11-2 and TRBJ1-4, the CDR3 gives the full variable domain: EAGVAQSPRYKIIEKRQSVAFWCNPISGHATLYWYQQILGQGPKLLIQFQNNGVVDDSQLPKDRFSAERLKGVDSTLKIQPAKLEDSAVYLCASSLGGTRHEKLFFGSGTQLSVL.